One sample yielded the 5 T cell receptor beta chains listed below, sequenced in a study of T-cell reconstitution after alpha-beta-depleted transplantation in children. The library targeted TCRbeta and was prepared with unique molecular identifiers. From the PCR reads, TCRdb called clonotypes with MiXCR, one entry per CDR3 protein. The sample consists of 500,000 to 600,000 distinct CDR3 sequences, around 19% of them appearing once. The sample here was PBMCs from the stem cell graft donor, taken from the stem cell graft. The receptors were sampled from a human donor who donated a stem cell graft to a child with acute lymphoblastic leukemia.

In this sample, this clonotype turned up a few times. V is TRBV18 and J is TRBJ1-1; 8 bases map to TRBD1. Germline loops: CDR1 KGHSH, CDR2 LQKENI. This CDR3 is built from 13 residues. V gave up 4 bases and J gave up 11 bases; unmatched junction bases: 9. CDR3 coding DNA: TGTGCCAGCTCACTGACAGGGGACCGGGGGGCTTTCTTT. Translated, it gives CASSLTGDRGAFF.

This clonotype appeared a few times. The chain carries TRBV18 and TRBJ2-7; D is perhaps TRBD2 (6 bases). The CDR3 loop spans 15 amino acids. CDR1 and CDR2 (germline): KGHSH, LQKENI. The V end was cut by 2 bases, the J end by 4 bases, with 15 bases between. The DNA of the CDR3 is TGTGCCAGCTCACCAAAACCGACGGAGGGTTACGAGCAGTACTTC. The encoded protein is CASSPKPTEGYEQYF.

This chain joins TRBV5-1 and TRBJ2-7; no clear D. CDR1 is SGHRS and CDR2 is YFSETQ in the germline V gene. V gave up 3 bases and J gave up 0 bases, with 19 bases separating them. The CDR3 consists of 17 residues. The CDR3 coding sequence is TGCGCCAGCAGCTCAGAACCGGACGGATCTAGCTCCTACGAGCAGTACTTC. Translated: CASSSEPDGSSSYEQYF.

The rearrangement joins TRBV27 to TRBJ2-7, with 16 bases identical to TRBD2. V dropped 4 bases and J dropped 5; count of bases not matched to a gene: 2. Germline CDR1 reads MNHEY; CDR2 reads SMNVEV (reference sequence). This CDR3 contains 15 residues. The DNA of the CDR3 is TGTGCCAGCAGTTGGGGACTAGCGGGAGGGGACGAGCAGTACTTC. This sequence encodes CASSWGLAGGDEQYF.

The chain links TRBV5-1 to TRBJ1-6; D unclear. CDR1 and CDR2 from the germline V gene are SGHRS and YFSETQ. V lost 3 bases to trimming and J lost 6 bases, with 16 bases between them. The CDR3 loop spans 16 amino acids. CDR3 sequence (DNA): TGCGCCAGCAGCTCCTACTACAGAGCCCTTAATTCACCCCTCCACTTT. Protein sequence: CASSSYYRALNSPLHF.